The clone carrying this T cell receptor beta chain was counted once. These data come from a study of blood T cell repertoires in COVID-19. About the study: There were acute and convalescent COVID-19 samples, and they came from the United States, Italy and Spain.

Trimming took 11 bases from V and 1 from J, leaving 11 bases between them. The CDR3 runs to 12 residues. Original methodology: For nucleated cells, counts were estimated from reference gene primer amplification. Assay used: immunoSEQ multiplex PCR; TCRdb lists only in-frame clones, some missing. The V and J calls and clone size are taken from that table; D and trimming were inferred from the DNA. The sample contains about 71,000 clones, roughly nine tenths of which appear only once. Sequenced input: peripheral blood. The rearrangement uses TRBV12-3 or TRBV12-4 and TRBJ1-2, with D uncertain. The source of this sequence is a woman aged 18-29 years with acute or convalescent COVID-19. The CDR3 spells CAVRGRNYGYTF. The CDR3 nucleotides read TGTGCCGTGCGTGGTCGTAACTATGGCTACACCTTC.